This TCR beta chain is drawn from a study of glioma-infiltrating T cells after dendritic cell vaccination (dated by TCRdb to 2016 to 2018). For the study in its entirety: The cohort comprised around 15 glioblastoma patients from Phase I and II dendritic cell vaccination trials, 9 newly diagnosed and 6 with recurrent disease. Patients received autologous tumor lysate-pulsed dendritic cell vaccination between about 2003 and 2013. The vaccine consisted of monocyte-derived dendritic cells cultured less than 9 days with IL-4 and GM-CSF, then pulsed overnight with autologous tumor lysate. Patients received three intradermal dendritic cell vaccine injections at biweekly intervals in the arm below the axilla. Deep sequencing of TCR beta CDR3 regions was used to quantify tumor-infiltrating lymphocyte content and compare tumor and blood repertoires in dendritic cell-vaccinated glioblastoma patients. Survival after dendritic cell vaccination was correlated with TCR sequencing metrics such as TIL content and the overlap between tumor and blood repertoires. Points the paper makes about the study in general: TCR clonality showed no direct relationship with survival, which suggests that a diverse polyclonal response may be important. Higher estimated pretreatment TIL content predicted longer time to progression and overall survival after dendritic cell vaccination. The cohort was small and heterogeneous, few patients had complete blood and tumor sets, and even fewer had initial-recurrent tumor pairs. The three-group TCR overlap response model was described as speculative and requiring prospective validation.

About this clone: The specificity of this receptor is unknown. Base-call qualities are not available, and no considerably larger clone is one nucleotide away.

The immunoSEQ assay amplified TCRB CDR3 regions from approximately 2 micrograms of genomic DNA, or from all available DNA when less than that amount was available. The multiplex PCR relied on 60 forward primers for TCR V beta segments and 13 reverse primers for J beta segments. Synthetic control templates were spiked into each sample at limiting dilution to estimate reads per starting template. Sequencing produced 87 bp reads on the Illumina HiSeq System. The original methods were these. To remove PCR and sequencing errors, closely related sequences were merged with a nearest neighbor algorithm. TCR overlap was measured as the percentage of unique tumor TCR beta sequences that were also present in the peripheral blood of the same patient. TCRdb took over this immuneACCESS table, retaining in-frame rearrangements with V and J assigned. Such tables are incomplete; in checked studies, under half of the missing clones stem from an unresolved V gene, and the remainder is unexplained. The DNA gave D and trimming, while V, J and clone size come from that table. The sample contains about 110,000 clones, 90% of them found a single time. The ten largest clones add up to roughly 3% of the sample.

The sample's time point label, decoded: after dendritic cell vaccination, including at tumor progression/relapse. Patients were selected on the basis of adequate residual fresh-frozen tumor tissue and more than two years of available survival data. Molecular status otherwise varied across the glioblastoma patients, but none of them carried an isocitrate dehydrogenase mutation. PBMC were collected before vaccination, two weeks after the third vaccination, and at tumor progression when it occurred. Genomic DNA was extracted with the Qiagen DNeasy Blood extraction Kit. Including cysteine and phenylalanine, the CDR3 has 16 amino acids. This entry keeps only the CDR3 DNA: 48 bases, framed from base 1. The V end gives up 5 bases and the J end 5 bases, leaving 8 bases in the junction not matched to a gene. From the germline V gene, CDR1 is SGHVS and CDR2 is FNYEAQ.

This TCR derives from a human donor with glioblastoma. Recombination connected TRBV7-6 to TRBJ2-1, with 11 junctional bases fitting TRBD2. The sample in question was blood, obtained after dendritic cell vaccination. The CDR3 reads CASSPFGLAGHNEQFF. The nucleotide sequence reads TGTGCCAGCAGCCCATTCGGACTAGCGGGCCACAATGAGCAGTTCTTC.